This T cell receptor (beta chain) appears in the sequencing data of a study of cytomegalovirus exposure and HLA in healthy donors. The PCR had 60 Vbeta and 13 Jbeta primers. Only in-frame clones appear in the TCRdb table, and some are missing; sequencing was by immunoSEQ multiplex PCR. The sample yields 150,000 to 200,000 clones, around 78% seen once. The CDR3 has 14 amino acids. Per germline, CDR1 SGHTS and CDR2 YDEGEE. Trimming cost V 5 bases and J 8 bases; bases outside gene matches: 9. The sequencing input was PBMCs. V is TRBV5-8 and J is TRBJ1-2, with 10 bases matching TRBD1. The TCR originated in a young woman in good health and CMV-seropositive. CDR3 sequence reads: CASSQDRGTRGYTF. For the CDR3, the DNA is TGTGCCAGCAGTCAGGACAGGGGGACGAGAGGCTACACCTTC. The variable domain in full, with the rest retrieved from reference TRBV5-8 and TRBJ1-2, is EAGVTQSPTHLIKTRGQQATLRCSPISGHTSVYWYQQALGLGLQFLLWYDEGEERNRGNFPPRFSGRQFPNYSSELNVNALELEDSALYLCASSQDRGTRGYTFGSGTRLTVV.